There are a few counts of the clone carrying this T cell receptor (beta chain). Conversion of TCR transcripts into cDNA relied on 5'RACE template switching, which added a universal primer site and UMIs. TCRdb re-called the 5' RACE reads through MiXCR, storing one row per CDR3 protein. The sample holds some 400,000 distinct CDR3 sequences; roughly 20% are singletons and the top ten take over 15%. This specimen belongs to a study of T cells after yellow fever vaccination. The CDR3 extends over 13 amino acids. Germline V gene sequence: CDR1 SEHNR, CDR2 FQNEAQ (reference sequence). J lost 8 bases, V lost 5 bases, and 4 bases had no gene match.

This receptor was taken from a man in his late teens or twenties who received the YFV17D yellow fever vaccine. This material consisted of PBMCs, taken before the yellow fever booster vaccination. This sequence joins TRBV7-9 and TRBJ1-4; 8 bases are shared with TRBD1. In DNA form, the CDR3 reads TGTGCCAGCAGCCCAGGGGGCAGGGAAAAACTGTTTTTT. Protein: CASSPGGREKLFF.